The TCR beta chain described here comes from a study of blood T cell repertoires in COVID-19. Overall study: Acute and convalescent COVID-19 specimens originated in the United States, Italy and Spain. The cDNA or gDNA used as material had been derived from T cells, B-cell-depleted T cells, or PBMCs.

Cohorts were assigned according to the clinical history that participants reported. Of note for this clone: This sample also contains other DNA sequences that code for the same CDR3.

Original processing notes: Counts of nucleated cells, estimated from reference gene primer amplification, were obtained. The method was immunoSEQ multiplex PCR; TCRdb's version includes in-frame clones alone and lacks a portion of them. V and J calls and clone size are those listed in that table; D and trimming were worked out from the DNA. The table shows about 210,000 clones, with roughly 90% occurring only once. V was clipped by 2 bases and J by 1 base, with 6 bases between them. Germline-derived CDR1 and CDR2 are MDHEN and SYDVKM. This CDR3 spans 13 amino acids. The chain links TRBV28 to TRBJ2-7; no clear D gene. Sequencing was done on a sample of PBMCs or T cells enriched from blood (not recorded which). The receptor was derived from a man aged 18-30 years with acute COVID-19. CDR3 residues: CASSLTGSYEQYF. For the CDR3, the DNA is TGTGCCAGCAGTTTAACCGGGTCCTACGAGCAGTACTTC.